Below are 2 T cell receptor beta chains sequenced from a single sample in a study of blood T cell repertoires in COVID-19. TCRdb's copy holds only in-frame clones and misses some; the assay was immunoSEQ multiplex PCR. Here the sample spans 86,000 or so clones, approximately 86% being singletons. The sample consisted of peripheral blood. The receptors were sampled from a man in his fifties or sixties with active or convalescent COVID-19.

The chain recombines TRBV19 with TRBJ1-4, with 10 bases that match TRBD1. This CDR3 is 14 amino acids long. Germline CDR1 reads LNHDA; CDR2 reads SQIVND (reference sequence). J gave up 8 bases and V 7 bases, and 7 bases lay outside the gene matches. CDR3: CASMRGQGNEKLFF. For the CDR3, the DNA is TGTGCCAGTATGAGGGGACAGGGGAACGAAAAACTGTTTTTT.

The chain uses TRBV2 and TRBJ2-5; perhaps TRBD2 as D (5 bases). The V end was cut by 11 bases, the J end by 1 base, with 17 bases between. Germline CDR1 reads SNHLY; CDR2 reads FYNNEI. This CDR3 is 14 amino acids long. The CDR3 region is CASHQASGQETQYF. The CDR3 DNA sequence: TGTGCCTCCCATCAGGCGAGCGGCCAAGAGACCCAGTACTTC. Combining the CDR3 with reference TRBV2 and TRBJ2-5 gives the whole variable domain EPEVTQTPSHQVTQMGQEVILRCVPISNHLYFYWYRQILGQKVEFLVSFYNNEISEKSEIFDDQFSVERPDGSNFTLKIRSTKLEDSAMYFCASHQASGQETQYFGPGTRLLVL.